The TCR beta chain under discussion was sequenced for a study of T-cell memory formation after mild COVID-19. This clonotype has at least ten counts. TCRdb reprocessed the 5' RACE reads with MiXCR, giving one entry per CDR3 protein. This table has around 180,000 distinct CDR3 sequences, about 18% appearing once. Germline loops: CDR1 DFQATT, CDR2 SNEGSKA (reference sequence). CDR3 length: 14 amino acids. Trimming left V 6 bases short and J 3 bases short, with 18 bases between. This sequence originates from a man younger than 30 who had mild COVID-19 (a few samples of this study predate the infection). Cell type and time point are not known. The sequenced sample was PBMCs or a T cell subset sorted from them (not recorded which). The rearrangement joins TRBV20-1 to TRBJ2-7; perhaps D is TRBD1 or TRBD2 (5 bases each). DNA of the CDR3: TGCAGTGCCCAGAAGGGGACGGACCACTACGAGCAGTACTTC. Its protein is CSAQKGTDHYEQYF.